This TCR beta chain was sequenced during a study of T cell responses to AZD1222 COVID-19 vaccine. Profiled with immunoSEQ multiplex PCR; TCRdb holds only in-frame clones, not every one. The sample yields roughly 49,000 clones, 87% seen once. This CDR3 comprises 18 residues. The V and J ends lost 4 bases and 0 bases, in that order; junction bases with no gene match: 12. Looked up from germline, CDR1 is MNHEY and CDR2 is SMNVEV (reference sequence). As concerns this clone: Its antigen is not identified.

Regarding the study as a whole: Dominant at 160-218 and 743-854, vaccine-associated CD4 TCRs also spanned spike.

The sequencing here drew on peripheral blood, taken 28 days after the second AZD1222 dose. The sequence was collected from an adult who received the AZD1222 COVID-19 vaccine. V gene TRBV27 combines with J gene TRBJ2-1, with TRBD2 matching 7 bases. The CDR3 protein is CASSSLTGGGVSYNEQFF. The CDR3 DNA reads TGTGCCAGCAGTTCCTTGACGGGAGGTGGGGTCTCCTACAATGAGCAGTTCTTC.